Following are 12 T cell receptor beta chains from one sample sequenced in a study of response to subunit inactivated influenza vaccine. TCRdb reanalysed the RT-PCR reads using MiXCR and keeps one entry per CDR3 protein. The data contain 630,000 or so distinct CDR3 sequences, 15% to 19% of them singletons. The sequences come from PBMCs from blood, collected 11 to 12 days after vaccination. The receptors were gathered from a man in his forties or fifties who received an inactivated influenza vaccine.

This clonotype turned up a few times. The chain employs TRBV2 and TRBJ2-7; 7 bases align to TRBD1. This CDR3 comprises 13 residues. CDR1 is SNHLY and CDR2 is FYNNEI in the germline V gene. V trimming: 4 bases; J trimming: 5 bases; junction bases outside the gene matches: 5. The CDR3 spells CASSVDRVHEQYF. The CDR3 DNA follows: TGTGCCAGCAGTGTCGACAGGGTCCACGAGCAGTACTTC.

This rearrangement joins TRBV12-3 or TRBV12-4 to TRBJ2-5; D may correspond to TRBD1 or TRBD2 (6 bases each). The CDR3 consists of 13 residues. V dropped 2 bases and J dropped 5 bases, with 9 bases sitting between them. This chain's CDR3 is CASSLRGLETQYF. The CDR3 DNA reads as TGTGCCAGCAGTTTACGGGGGCTTGAGACCCAGTACTTC.

This clonotype was counted a single time. The J gene is TRBJ2-5, the V gene TRBV11-3; D might be TRBD2 (5 bases). CDR1 and CDR2 from the germline V gene are SGHNT and YENEEA. This CDR3 contains 15 residues. V was cut by 0 bases and J by 3 bases, with 11 bases left in between. Here the CDR3 reads CASSLDSLGEETQYF. For the CDR3, the DNA is TGTGCCAGCAGCTTAGACTCACTAGGAGAAGAGACCCAGTACTTC.

This clonotype showed up just a few times. The chain carries TRBV5-6 and TRBJ2-1; 11 bases align to TRBD2. Losses at the gene ends were 0 bases for V and 8 bases for J; bases not matched to a gene: 7. The CDR3 sequence is 16 residues long. Germline CDR1 reads SGHDT; CDR2 reads YYEEEE. CDR3 DNA: TGTGCCAGCAGCTTGGGGGCTAGCGGGAGGATCGATGAGCAGTTCTTC. This gives the protein CASSLGASGRIDEQFF.

This rearrangement joins TRBV5-1 to TRBJ2-1, with D tentatively TRBD1 or TRBD2 (5 bases each). Germline V CDR1 and CDR2: SGHRS, YFSETQ. This CDR3 is 13 amino acids long. The germline V and J ends were trimmed by 3 bases and 9 bases, with 13 bases remaining between them. CDR3 sequence: CASSSLRGSEQFF. Here the CDR3 DNA reads TGCGCCAGCAGCTCCCTGAGGGGTAGTGAGCAGTTCTTC.

The V call is TRBV12-3 or TRBV12-4, the J call TRBJ2-2, with TRBD1 identical over 9 bases. The CDR3 is made up of 17 amino acids. J lost 1 base, V lost 1 base, and 4 bases had no gene match. The CDR3 here is CASSLGPGQGNTGELFF. CDR3 DNA sequence: TGTGCCAGCAGTTTAGGACCGGGACAGGGGAACACCGGGGAGCTGTTTTTT.

This rearrangement joins TRBV19 to TRBJ2-1; the match to TRBD1 covers 9 bases. Germline V gives CDR1 LNHDA, CDR2 SQIVND (reference sequence). V shed 1 base, J shed 6 bases, and the junction held 7 bases outside the gene matches. The CDR3 runs 16 residues. The CDR3 nucleotides are TGTGCCAGTAGTATAGTAGGGACAGGGATGTTCAATGAGCAGTTCTTC. It codes for CASSIVGTGMFNEQFF. The variable domain in full, with the rest retrieved from reference TRBV19 and TRBJ2-1, is DGGITQSPKYLFRKEGQNVTLSCEQNLNHDAMYWYRQDPGQGLRLIYYSQIVNDFQKGDIAEGYSVSREKKESFPLTVTSAQKNPTAFYLCASSIVGTGMFNEQFFGPGTRLTVL.

The rearrangement links TRBV20-1 to TRBJ2-7; TRBD2 aligns across 8 bases. The CDR3 has 15 amino acids. CDR1 DFQATT and CDR2 SNEGSKA come from the germline V gene (reference sequence). With V trimmed by 4 bases and J by 5 bases, 13 bases remained unmatched. CDR3: CSATPLQRERNEQYF. DNA for the CDR3: TGCAGTGCTACCCCCCTACAGCGGGAGAGAAACGAGCAGTACTTC.

In its sample, this clonotype was seen many times. The rearrangement links TRBV29-1 to TRBJ2-1, with D perhaps matching TRBD1 or TRBD2 (7 bases each). Trimming removed 4 bases at V and 9 bases at J, with 16 bases between. This CDR3 contains 13 residues. CDR1 and CDR2 (germline): SQVTM, ANQGSEA. For the CDR3, the DNA is TGCAGCGTTGGGGAGGGGGCCTACGTTGAGCAGTTCTTC. Protein product: CSVGEGAYVEQFF.

The V gene is TRBV14, the J gene TRBJ1-4; possible D gene TRBD1, 6 bases. The CDR3 contains 17 residues. Germline V gives CDR1 SGHDN, CDR2 FVKESK. V shed 1 base and J shed 0 bases, with 12 bases lying between them. The CDR3 sequence is CASSQGGGATTNEKLFF. CDR3 DNA sequence: TGTGCCAGCAGCCAAGGAGGGGGAGCCACAACTAATGAAAAACTGTTTTTT.

The V gene is TRBV29-1, the J gene TRBJ2-4, with 8 bases fitting TRBD1. CDR1 is SQVTM, CDR2 ANQGSEA, per germline. The CDR3 length is 15 residues. After removal of 3 bases from V and 1 base from J, the junction contained 5 bases not matched to a gene. The CDR3, as DNA: TGCAGCGTTGACCAGGGGGCTGGTGCCAAAAACATTCAGTACTTC. Translation: CSVDQGAGAKNIQYF. Full variable domain (rest looked up from reference TRBV29-1 and TRBJ2-4): SAVISQKPSRDICQRGTSLTIQCQVDSQVTMMFWYRQQPGQSLTLIATANQGSEATYESGFVIDKFPISRPNLTFSTLTVSNMSPEDSSIYLCSVDQGAGAKNIQYFGAGTRLSVL.

In its sample, this clonotype was seen many times. This chain connects TRBV21-1 to TRBJ2-5; the tabulated D call, TRBD2, remains unverified against the DNA. TRBV21-1 is described as a pseudogene. The CDR3 length is 16 residues. CDR3 in DNA: TGTGCCAGCAGCAAACTAAGCGGGGCCACGGGGGAGACCCAGTACTTC. This codes for CASSKLSGATGETQYF.